This TCR beta chain derives from a study of blood T cell repertoires in COVID-19 (dated by TCRdb to about 2020). Background for the entire study: Samples covering the acute and convalescent phases of COVID-19 were provided by collaborators in the United States, Italy and Spain. Where available, HLA class I and class II types were taken from metadata supplied by the sample provider and were not determined by assay-based typing. The repertoires were released in a freely available public database meant as a resource for research on the immune response to SARS-CoV-2. The sample metadata nearly always contained a de-identified subject ID, COVID-19 status, age in years and sex. The dataset comprised deeply sampled blood TCRbeta repertoires from subjects exposed to, actively infected with, or recovered from COVID-19. Samples came from the ongoing ImmuneRACE study (first 160 participants) plus 1,254 subjects from 6 global collaborators. The material from the prospective study consisted of cDNA or gDNA derived from T cells, B-cell-depleted T cells, or PBMCs.

The collaborating institutions used their own protocols to collect whole blood in K2EDTA tubes. For TCRbeta analysis, collaborators shipped samples in one of three forms: frozen whole blood, isolated PBMCs, or DNA extracted from either of those sample types. The study at large found these results: Clinical and demographic metadata were provided uncurated, with the amount varying by source and participant.

The immunoSEQ Assay, a bias-controlled multiplex PCR, was used to amplify TCRbeta CDR3 regions from genomic DNA. The paper's processing steps were these. Nucleated cell counts per sample were estimated from amplification of reference gene primers within the assay. To quantify the absolute abundance of each unique TCRbeta CDR3 rearrangement, sequence reads were collapsed and filtered. Productive Simpson clonality was computed per sample as the square root of Simpson's diversity index over productive rearrangements. Here the immuneACCESS table is served through TCRdb, limited to in-frame sequences with V and J called. Missing clones are a known gap in these copies; in checked studies unresolved V genes cover under half, and the rest lacks a known reason. That table gives V, J and clone size, and the DNA gave D and trimming. Here the sample has more than 120,000 clones; approximately 88% occur a single time. 28% of the sample rests with the top ten.

The V end loses 6 bases and the J end loses 4 bases, and a stretch of 16 bases separates them. The CDR3 spans 15 residues, from the cysteine through the phenylalanine. The retained sequence is limited to the CDR3, 45 bases, with the frame set at the first base. As encoded in the germline V gene, CDR1 is MRHNA while CDR2 is SNTAGT. The table lists this clone with a count of one. No antigen is known for it. No base-level quality is on record; no much larger clone is a single base apart. Recombination connected TRBV6-4 to TRBJ1-5, with no reliable assignment of the D segment. Input material: peripheral blood. This clonotype originated in a human donor in a cohort sampled during active COVID-19. The CDR3 region: CASSPTGGGNQPQHF. The nucleotide sequence reads as follows: TGTGCCAGCAGCCCGACGGGAGGAGGGAATCAGCCCCAGCATTTT.